This is a list of T cell receptor beta chains from one sample in a study of blood T cell repertoires in COVID-19. Clones were read by immunoSEQ multiplex PCR, and TCRdb kept only the in-frame ones, dropping some. The sample has over 80,000 clones, about 74% seen once. The sequenced sample was peripheral blood. These TCRs come from a man between 65 and 79 years old with COVID-19, enrolled during active disease. CDR3s include the opening cysteine and the closing phenylalanine or tryptophan. The D gene is left open where the match is weak. A row's size may be missing; if present it is once, few, many or a size class.

v_call	d_call	clone_size	j_call	cdr3_aa	cdr3_nt
TRBV5-8	-	few	TRBJ1-5	CASSFGGMGDQPQHF	TGTGCCAGCAGCTTCGGGGGGATGGGAGATCAGCCCCAGCATTTT
TRBV27	-	-	TRBJ2-7	CASKSNVRGRIREQYF	TGTGCCAGCAAGTCGAACGTTAGGGGTCGTATTAGAGAGCAGTACTTC
TRBV18	-	-	TRBJ2-3	CASSERWSTDTQYF	TGTGCCAGCTCGGAGCGGTGGAGCACAGATACGCAGTATTTT
TRBV9	-	-	TRBJ2-1	CASNRLGVPGDEQFF	TGTGCCAGCAACCGCCTGGGGGTACCAGGGGATGAGCAGTTCTTC
TRBV19	TRBD1	-	TRBJ2-7	CASSIGQGAYEQYF	TGTGCCAGTAGTATCGGACAGGGGGCCTACGAGCAGTACTTC
TRBV5-1	-	-	TRBJ1-5	CASSLAMAGTDNQPQHF	TGCGCCAGCAGCTTGGCTATGGCAGGAACGGACAATCAGCCCCAGCATTTT
TRBV5-1	-	-	TRBJ1-6	CASSLSRGNNSPLHF	TGCGCCAGCAGCTTGTCCAGGGGTAATAATTCACCCCTCCACTTT
TRBV7-2	-	-	TRBJ2-5	CASSNNAGQETQYF	TGTGCCAGCAGCAATAACGCGGGGCAAGAGACCCAGTACTTC
TRBV9	TRBD1	-	TRBJ2-7	CASSRTGGTEQYF	TGTGCCAGCAGCCGGACAGGGGGTACCGAGCAGTACTTC
TRBV28	TRBD2	once	TRBJ2-2	CASSFPGTSAGELFF	TGTGCCAGCAGTTTCCCCGGGACTAGCGCCGGGGAGCTGTTTTTT
TRBV9	-	-	TRBJ2-3	CASSRSESTQYF	TGTGCCAGCAGTCGTAGTGAGTCTACGCAGTATTTT
TRBV5-1	TRBD1	many	TRBJ1-5	CASPQGEGQPQHF	TGCGCCAGCCCACAGGGGGAAGGCCAGCCCCAGCATTTT
TRBV6-5	TRBD1	-	TRBJ1-1	CASSLKTGFEAFF	TGTGCCAGCAGCCTCAAGACAGGGTTTGAAGCTTTCTTT
TRBV5-1	-	-	TRBJ2-3	CASSLAESTDTQYF	TGCGCCAGCAGTTTAGCGGAAAGCACAGATACGCAGTATTTT
TRBV24-1	TRBD2	-	TRBJ2-1	CATSDVASGRINEQFF	TGTGCCACCAGTGATGTAGCTAGCGGGAGGATTAATGAGCAGTTCTTC
TRBV5-4	TRBD2	-	TRBJ2-1	CATFSGREYNEQFF	TGTGCCACCTTTAGCGGGAGGGAGTACAATGAGCAGTTCTTC
TRBV3-1/TRBV3-2	-	-	TRBJ1-1	CASSQAGMNTEAFF	TGTGCCAGCAGCCAAGCAGGAATGAACACTGAAGCTTTCTTT
TRBV13	-	-	TRBJ2-6	CASSLGHRVLGANVLTF	TGTGCCAGCAGCTTAGGTCACAGGGTGTTAGGGGCCAACGTCCTGACTTTC
TRBV3-1/TRBV3-2	TRBD1	-	TRBJ2-1	CASSHRDRGEEEQFF	TGTGCCAGCAGCCACCGGGACAGGGGCGAGGAGGAGCAGTTCTTC
TRBV5-1	TRBD1	few	TRBJ1-1	CASSIGTGTEAFF	TGCGCCAGCAGCATCGGGACAGGGACTGAAGCTTTCTTT
TRBV27	-	-	TRBJ1-5	CATSLGSYNQPQHF	TGTGCCACTTCCCTGGGCAGTTACAATCAGCCCCAGCATTTT
TRBV9	-	-	TRBJ2-5	CASSVATSETQYF	TGTGCCAGCAGCGTAGCTACTAGTGAGACCCAGTACTTC
TRBV13	TRBD1	-	TRBJ1-2	CASSLGAGTVLNYGYTF	TGTGCCAGCAGCTTAGGAGCCGGGACAGTTCTTAACTATGGCTACACCTTC
TRBV30	TRBD1	-	TRBJ2-3	CAWTKTGDRGRDTQYF	TGTGCCTGGACTAAAACCGGGGACAGGGGGCGAGATACGCAGTATTTT
TRBV10-3	-	-	TRBJ2-2	CAISESTGQNTGELFF	TGTGCCATCAGTGAGTCGACGGGACAAAACACCGGGGAGCTGTTTTTT
TRBV3-1/TRBV3-2	TRBD2	-	TRBJ2-2	CASSLTAVGGGRTGELFF	TGTGCCAGCAGTCTCACGGCTGTCGGGGGAGGGAGGACCGGGGAGCTGTTTTTT
TRBV6-5	-	-	TRBJ2-2	CASSYSFASRTGELFF	TGTGCCAGCAGTTACTCGTTCGCGTCGAGAACCGGGGAGCTGTTTTTT
TRBV28	TRBD1	-	TRBJ1-5	CAILGGAGGRGNQPQHF	TGTGCCATCCTCGGAGGGGCAGGGGGAAGGGGAAATCAGCCCCAGCATTTT
TRBV7-3	TRBD1	few	TRBJ2-7	CASSPGTGSHEQYF	TGTGCCAGCAGCCCCGGGACAGGGTCCCACGAGCAGTACTTC
TRBV7-2	TRBD2	-	TRBJ2-7	CASSLKRDWEQYF	TGTGCCAGCAGCTTAAAGCGGGATTGGGAGCAGTACTTC
TRBV6-1	-	-	TRBJ2-3	CASTTGDPRDTQYF	TGTGCCAGCACCACGGGAGACCCCAGGGATACGCAGTATTTT
TRBV25-1	TRBD2	-	TRBJ2-3	CASSEPGTRSTDTQYF	TGTGCCAGCAGTGAACCCGGGACTAGAAGCACAGATACGCAGTATTTT
TRBV12-5	TRBD1	-	TRBJ1-3	CASGSGTGGSGNTIYF	TGTGCTAGTGGTTCAGGGACAGGAGGCTCTGGAAACACCATATATTTT
TRBV5-5	TRBD1	-	TRBJ1-4	CASSGDSNEKLFF	TGTGCCAGCAGCGGGGACAGTAATGAAAAACTGTTTTTT
TRBV27	-	-	TRBJ1-4	CASSPGGNEKLFF	TGTGCCAGCAGCCCGGGGGGAAATGAAAAACTGTTTTTT
TRBV9	TRBD2	-	TRBJ2-1	CASSPSGRINNEQFF	TGTGCCAGCAGCCCCAGCGGGAGAATAAACAATGAGCAGTTCTTC
TRBV9	-	-	TRBJ2-2	CASSVDGGNTGELFF	TGTGCCAGCAGCGTAGATGGAGGGAACACCGGGGAGCTGTTTTTT